The table lists the clone carrying this TCR beta chain with many counts. These data are taken from a study of T cells in Graves' hyperthyroidism and ophthalmopathy. Study as a whole: Staff took peripheral blood when the initial diagnosis was made, before any treatment began.

This CDR3 comprises 13 residues. The ends lost 5 bases at V and 6 bases at J; junction bases unmatched: 9. Germline CDR1 DFQATT, CDR2 SNEGSKA (reference sequence). What was amplified from RNA transcripts were TCR beta CDR3 regions. First-round RT-PCR with HTBI primers amplified the TCR CDR3 region. TCRdb ran MiXCR on the multiplex PCR reads and lists one entry per CDR3 protein. The top ten clones hold roughly 5.5% of a sample with approximately 600,000 distinct CDR3 sequences, more than 11% of them seen once. This receptor was identified in a woman aged 25 to 45 with Graves' hyperthyroidism that later progressed to Graves' ophthalmopathy. The gene calls are TRBV20-1 and TRBJ2-7, with 8 bases fitting TRBD1. Source material: blood. This CDR3 is CSASTGEVFEQYF. CDR3 bases: TGCAGTGCTTCGACAGGGGAGGTATTCGAGCAGTACTTC.